The rows below give T cell receptor beta chains drawn from one sample of a study of cytomegalovirus exposure and HLA in healthy donors. Assay used: immunoSEQ multiplex PCR; TCRdb lists only in-frame clones, some missing. In the table there are 250,000 or so clones, 80% to 95% of which are singletons. Specimen: PBMCs. These receptors all stem from a girl aged 2 to 9 in good health and CMV-seronegative. CDR3s include the opening cysteine and the closing phenylalanine or tryptophan. The D gene is left open where the match is weak. Rows give clone size only sometimes, using once, few, many, or a class for an expanded clone.

size	D	J	V	DNA	CDR3
once	.	TRBJ1-3	TRBV11-2	TGTGCCAGCAGCTTAAAACCGGGGGTCTCTGGAAACACCATATATTTT	CASSLKPGVSGNTIYF
.	TRBD2	TRBJ2-1	TRBV10-3	TGTGCCATCAGTGTTGGACTAGCGGGCCACAATGAGCAGTTCTTC	CAISVGLAGHNEQFF
.	.	TRBJ2-3	TRBV1	TGCACCAGCAGCCATGAGGCGGTAGGGACTAGCGGTTATCCCGAGGAGGATACGCAGTATTTT	CTSSHEAVGTSGYPEEDTQYF
.	TRBD1	TRBJ2-7	TRBV5-4	TGTGCCAGCAGCTTGTTCGCATCAGGGGGCGAGCAGTACTTC	CASSLFASGGEQYF
.	.	TRBJ1-2	TRBV5-1	TGCGCCAGCAGCTTGGGACAACAGGGACCTGGCTACACCTTC	CASSLGQQGPGYTF
once	TRBD1	TRBJ2-5	TRBV10-3	TGTGCCATCAGTGAGTCTCTAGGGGGCAAAGAGACCCAGTACTTC	CAISESLGGKETQYF
.	TRBD2	TRBJ2-1	TRBV7-6	TGTGCCAGCAGCTCCCCCATGTCTGAGACTAGCAGACACAATGAGCAGTTCTTC	CASSSPMSETSRHNEQFF
few	TRBD2	TRBJ2-3	TRBV7-3	TGTGCCAGCAGCTTAAACAGCGGGGGGGCGAGAGATACGCAGTATTTT	CASSLNSGGARDTQYF
.	.	TRBJ1-1	TRBV6-5	TGTGCCAGCAGACTAGCATTAGAGGCTGAAGCTTTCTTT	CASRLALEAEAFF
.	.	TRBJ2-7	TRBV11-3	TGTGCCAGCAGCCCTGGGGGAGGAACCTACGAGCAGTACTTC	CASSPGGGTYEQYF
.	.	TRBJ2-7	TRBV20-1	TGCAGTGCCGGGAAAGTGTACGAGCAGTACTTC	CSAGKVYEQYF
.	TRBD2	TRBJ2-2	TRBV11-2	TGTGCCAGCAGCCCCGGACTAGCGGGAGGACACACCGGGGAGCTGTTTTTT	CASSPGLAGGHTGELFF
.	.	TRBJ1-2	TRBV9	TGTGCCAGCAGGGGCAGCTATGGCTACACCTTC	CASRGSYGYTF
.	TRBD1	TRBJ1-4	TRBV19	TGTGCCAGTAGTATATCAAAAGGGGGCGGACTGTTTTTT	CASSISKGGGLFF
.	.	TRBJ1-5	TRBV6-6	TGTGCCAGCAGCCCCTGGACAGAGGCCAGACAGCCCCAGCATTTT	CASSPWTEARQPQHF
.	.	TRBJ1-5	TRBV6-1	TGTGCCAGCAGCCTCTGGGGACTTAGCAATCAGCCCCAGCATTTT	CASSLWGLSNQPQHF
.	.	TRBJ2-2	TRBV11-3	TGTGCCAGCAGCCCCCGGAGCGGGAACACCGGGGAGCTGTTTTTT	CASSPRSGNTGELFF
once	TRBD2	TRBJ2-1	TRBV5-1	TGCGCCAGCAGCCTGGCGGCGAGCGGGATCGTGAATGAGCAGTTCTTC	CASSLAASGIVNEQFF
.	.	TRBJ1-1	TRBV27	TGTGCCAGCAAGAACCGCAGGGACACTGAAGCTTTCTTT	CASKNRRDTEAFF
.	TRBD1	TRBJ1-4	TRBV5-1	TGCGCCAGCAGCATTGGACAGGGGGCAACTAATGAAAAACTGTTTTTT	CASSIGQGATNEKLFF
.	.	TRBJ1-1	TRBV11-2	TGTGCCAGCAGCTTAAACACGAACACTGAAGCTTTCTTT	CASSLNTNTEAFF
.	TRBD1	TRBJ2-4	TRBV4-1	TGCGCCAGCAGCCAACCACCCGGGACAGGGGGGGGTTCCAAAAACATTCAGTACTTC	CASSQPPGTGGGSKNIQYF
.	.	TRBJ1-1	TRBV30	TGTGCCTACAGGGTACGCACTGAAGCTTTCTTT	CAYRVRTEAFF
.	TRBD2	TRBJ2-5	TRBV10-3	TGTGCCATTTCGGGACTAGCGGGAGGGCTTGAAGAGACCCAGTACTTC	CAISGLAGGLEETQYF
once	TRBD1	TRBJ1-3	TRBV19	TGTGCCAGTAGTCCCTCCCGGGACAGAGAAGGGTACGCTGGAAACACCATATATTTT	CASSPSRDREGYAGNTIYF
.	.	TRBJ1-1	TRBV11-2	TGTGCCAGCAGCTTATCCCCGAGACGGGACACTGAAGCTTTCTTT	CASSLSPRRDTEAFF
.	.	TRBJ2-1	TRBV5-8	TGTGCCAGCGAGGATTACAATGAGCAGTTCTTC	CASEDYNEQFF
.	.	TRBJ2-1	TRBV5-6	TGTGCCAGCAGCTTGAGGGACTCATACAATGAGCAGTTCTTC	CASSLRDSYNEQFF
.	.	TRBJ2-7	TRBV7-9	TGTGCCAGCAGAGAGGGTTACGAGCAGTACTTC	CASREGYEQYF
.	.	TRBJ2-7	TRBV6-1	TGTGCCAGCAGTGATGGGGGGGGGCTTCTCTACGAGCAGTACTTC	CASSDGGGLLYEQYF
.	TRBD1	TRBJ2-7	TRBV27	TGTGCCAGCAGTGCGGACAGGGGTTGGGACGAGCAGTACTTC	CASSADRGWDEQYF
once	TRBD2	TRBJ2-7	TRBV5-8	TGTGCCAGCAGCTTTTGGCAAGCGGGGTCCTACGAGCAGTACTTC	CASSFWQAGSYEQYF
.	.	TRBJ1-5	TRBV2	TGTGCCAGCAGTCGGTCCAATCAGCCCCAGCATTTT	CASSRSNQPQHF
.	TRBD2	TRBJ2-5	TRBV30	TGTGCCTGGAGTATAGCGGGAGGGCCTCCCGGTGAGACCCAGTACTTC	CAWSIAGGPPGETQYF
.	.	TRBJ2-1	TRBV10-1	TGCGCCAGCAGCGGGACACTCAGAGATGAGCAGTTCTTC	CASSGTLRDEQFF
.	.	TRBJ2-7	TRBV2	TGTGCCAGCAGTGAGGGAGTACGCTACGAGCAGTACTTC	CASSEGVRYEQYF
once	TRBD2	TRBJ2-3	TRBV5-6	TGTGCCAGCAGCTTACTAGCGGGAGGGCCTAGCACAGATACGCAGTATTTT	CASSLLAGGPSTDTQYF
.	.	TRBJ2-2	TRBV30	TGTGCCTGGAGTGTAGAGGGCGGGGAGCTGTTTTTT	CAWSVEGGELFF
once	TRBD1	TRBJ1-5	TRBV15	TGTGCCACCAGCTTCCGGGACAGGGGTCAGCCCCAGCATTTT	CATSFRDRGQPQHF
.	TRBD2	TRBJ2-7	TRBV7-9	TGTGCCAGCAGCTCCCCTTCCCGGGGGGTGGGGGTGACCTACGAGCAGTACTTC	CASSSPSRGVGVTYEQYF
.	TRBD2	TRBJ2-7	TRBV7-9	TGTTCCAGCAGGCGCCTAGCGGGGGGAGCCTACGAGCAGTACTTC	CSSRRLAGGAYEQYF
.	.	TRBJ1-1	TRBV20-1	TGCAGTGCTAGAGGTCACTCGGGGGCTTTCTTT	CSARGHSGAFF
.	TRBD2	TRBJ2-1	TRBV7-6	TGTGCCAGCAGCCGGGGGGAGTACAATGAGCAGTTCTTC	CASSRGEYNEQFF
.	.	TRBJ2-3	TRBV5-6	TGTGCCAGCAGCTTACTGTCTCAACGACTGGGCACAGATACGCAGTATTTT	CASSLLSQRLGTDTQYF
.	.	TRBJ2-1	TRBV21-1	TGTGCCAGCGGTAACAAATTAGCGGGAGAGACCTACAATGAGCAGTTCTTC	CASGNKLAGETYNEQFF
.	TRBD1	TRBJ1-6	TRBV6-1	TGTGCCAGCAGCGCAGGGGGCGCGAATTCACCCCTCCACTTT	CASSAGGANSPLHF
.	.	TRBJ2-7	TRBV2	TGTGCCAGCAGCCCCAAAGAGCAGCAGTACTTC	CASSPKEQQYF
.	TRBD2	TRBJ2-3	TRBV7-3	TGTGCCAGCAGCTTACGGGGGGGCGGATTAAACGCCAAAAAGGTGGATTTT	CASSLRGGGLNAKKVDF
.	.	TRBJ2-1	TRBV27	TGTGCCAGCAGCCCCCTGGGACTCCGTAATGAGCAGTTCTTC	CASSPLGLRNEQFF
.	TRBD2	TRBJ2-3	TRBV18	TGTGCCAGCTCACCCTTAGCGGGAGGGTTTCCTAGCACAGATACGCAGTATTTT	CASSPLAGGFPSTDTQYF
.	TRBD2	TRBJ2-1	TRBV14	TGTGCCAGCAGCCAAGATCTTCCTAGCGGGAGTTGGAATGAGCAGTTCTTC	CASSQDLPSGSWNEQFF
.	TRBD1	TRBJ1-2	TRBV7-9	TGTGCCAGCAGCTTAGGCCGGGGACAGGGTTATGGCTACACCTTC	CASSLGRGQGYGYTF
.	TRBD2	TRBJ2-3	TRBV7-9	TGTGCCAGCAGCCCAGGGACTAGCGGGAGTAGAACAGATACGCAGTATTTT	CASSPGTSGSRTDTQYF